This T cell receptor beta chain emerged from a study of CD8+ T cells in alopecia areata. Findings of the study overall: In scalp and blood during tofacitinib, many expanded lesional clones persisted.

Treatment in this sample: oral pan-JAK inhibitor, 5-10 mg twice daily. Researchers took lesional scalp punch biopsies and peripheral blood from people who were alopecia areata patients. With regard to this clone: What it binds is not known.

Germline V gives CDR1 SQVTM, CDR2 ANQGSEA. The CDR3 contains 15 residues. With V trimmed by 4 bases and J by 4 bases, 8 bases remained unmatched. After isolation, RNA underwent reverse transcription to generate cDNA as the sequencing template. The assay was immunoSEQ multiplex PCR, and TCRdb's table has in-frame clones only and misses some. The table records around 190,000 clones, approximately 61% of them present only once. The chain is built from TRBV29-1 and TRBJ2-2; 8 bases agree with TRBD2. The sequence derives from a human donor with alopecia areata. The sequenced sample was CD4+ T cells sorted from blood, obtained at week 24, from a patient treated with tofacitinib. The CDR3 here is CSVASLAGGTGELFF. Written as DNA, the CDR3 is TGCAGCGTTGCGAGTCTAGCGGGCGGCACCGGGGAGCTGTTTTTT.